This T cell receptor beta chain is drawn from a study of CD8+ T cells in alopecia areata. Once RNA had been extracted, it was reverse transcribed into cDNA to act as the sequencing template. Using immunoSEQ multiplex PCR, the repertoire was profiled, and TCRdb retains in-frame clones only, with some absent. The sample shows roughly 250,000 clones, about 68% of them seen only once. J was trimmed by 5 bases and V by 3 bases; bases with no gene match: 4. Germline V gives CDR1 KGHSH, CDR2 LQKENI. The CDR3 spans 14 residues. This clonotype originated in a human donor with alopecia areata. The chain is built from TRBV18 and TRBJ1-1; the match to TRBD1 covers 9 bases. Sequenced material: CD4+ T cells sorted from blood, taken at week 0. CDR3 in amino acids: CASSPGTGRTEAFF. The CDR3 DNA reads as TGTGCCAGCTCACCCGGGACAGGGAGGACTGAAGCTTTCTTT.